The sample holds a few counts of the clone carrying this T cell receptor (beta chain). Participants in the exposed group had met a COVID-19 case in the 2 weeks before joining the study. The data stem from a study of blood T cell repertoires in COVID-19. The wider study: Acute and convalescent COVID-19 samples came from the United States, Italy and Spain.

Germline V CDR1 and CDR2: MNHEY, SMNVEV (reference sequence). The CDR3 contains 14 residues. V lost 8 bases to trimming and J lost 1 base; unmatched junction nucleotides: 5. Per the original methods: Amplification from reference gene primers served as the basis for estimated nucleated cell counts. Method: immunoSEQ multiplex PCR; TCRdb's copy keeps in-frame clones and lacks some. V, J and clone size reflect that table, while D and trimming were determined from the DNA. Counted here are over 200,000 clones, less than 90% occurring once; the ten biggest clones make up roughly 4.9%. The sequence was obtained from a woman in her 30s who had been exposed to COVID-19. The chain is built from TRBV27 and TRBJ2-3; TRBD1 matches at 8 bases. Sequencing was carried out using PBMCs or T cells enriched from blood (not recorded which). This chain's CDR3 is CASGPGQGTDTQYF. CDR3 coding DNA: TGTGCCAGCGGACCGGGACAGGGCACAGATACGCAGTATTTT.